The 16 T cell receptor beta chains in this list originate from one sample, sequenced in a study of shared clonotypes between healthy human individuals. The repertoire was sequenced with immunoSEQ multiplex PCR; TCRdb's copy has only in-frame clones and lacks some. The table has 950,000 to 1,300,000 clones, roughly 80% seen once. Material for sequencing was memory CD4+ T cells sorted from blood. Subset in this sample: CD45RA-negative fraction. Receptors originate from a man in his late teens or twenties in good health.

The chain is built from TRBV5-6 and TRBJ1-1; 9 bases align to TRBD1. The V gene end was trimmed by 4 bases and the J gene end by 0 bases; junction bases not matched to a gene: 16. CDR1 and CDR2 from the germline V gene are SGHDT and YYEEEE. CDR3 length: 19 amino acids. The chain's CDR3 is CASSKYGGQGGKVNTEAFF. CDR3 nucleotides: TGTGCCAGCAGCAAATATGGGGGACAGGGAGGAAAAGTGAACACTGAAGCTTTCTTT.

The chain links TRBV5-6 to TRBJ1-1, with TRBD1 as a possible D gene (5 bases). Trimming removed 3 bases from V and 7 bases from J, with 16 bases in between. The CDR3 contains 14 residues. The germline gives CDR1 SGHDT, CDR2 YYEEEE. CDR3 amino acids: CASSSPAGSGEAFF. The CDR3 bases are TGTGCCAGCAGCTCCCCCGCAGGGTCGGGTGAAGCTTTCTTT.

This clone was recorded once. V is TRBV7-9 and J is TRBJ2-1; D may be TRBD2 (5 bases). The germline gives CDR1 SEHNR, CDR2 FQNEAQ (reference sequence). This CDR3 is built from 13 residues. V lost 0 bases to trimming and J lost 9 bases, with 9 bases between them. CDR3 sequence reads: CASSLAGVGEQFF. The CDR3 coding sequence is TGTGCCAGCAGCTTAGCGGGAGTGGGTGAGCAGTTCTTC.

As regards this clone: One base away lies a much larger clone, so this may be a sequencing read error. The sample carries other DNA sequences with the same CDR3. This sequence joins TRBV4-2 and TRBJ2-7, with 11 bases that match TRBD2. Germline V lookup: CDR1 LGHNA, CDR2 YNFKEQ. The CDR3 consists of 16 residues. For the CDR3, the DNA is TGTGCCAGCAGCCCCTCGACTAGCGGGGCCTCCTACGAGCAGTACTTT. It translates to CASSPSTSGASYEQYF.

For the CDR3, the DNA is TGTTCCTTCTTAGACAGGGTTGAAGCTTTCTTT. This translates into CSFLDRVEAFF. The V call is TRBV30, the J call TRBJ1-1; the match to TRBD1 covers 7 bases. Per germline, CDR1 GTSNPN and CDR2 SVGIG (reference sequence). The CDR3 extends over 11 amino acids.

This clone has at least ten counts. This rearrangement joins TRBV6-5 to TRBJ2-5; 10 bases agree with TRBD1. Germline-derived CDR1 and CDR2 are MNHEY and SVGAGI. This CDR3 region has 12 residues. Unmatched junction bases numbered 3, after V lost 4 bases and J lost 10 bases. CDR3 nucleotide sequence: TGTGCCAGCAGTTTCGGACAGGGGGTCCAGTACTTC. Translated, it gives CASSFGQGVQYF.

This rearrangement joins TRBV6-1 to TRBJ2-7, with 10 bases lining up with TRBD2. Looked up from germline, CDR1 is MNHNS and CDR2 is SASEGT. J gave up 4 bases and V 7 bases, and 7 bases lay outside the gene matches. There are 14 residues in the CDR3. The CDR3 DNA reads TGTGCCAGCATTATCACTAGCGGGGAATACGAGCAGTACTTC. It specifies CASIITSGEYEQYF.

The CDR3 region is CAFLAGPRDEQFF. CDR3 in DNA: TGTGCCTTCCTAGCGGGACCTAGGGATGAGCAGTTCTTC. This chain joins TRBV30 and TRBJ2-1; 9 bases match TRBD2. The V gene end was trimmed by 7 bases and the J gene end by 8 bases; junction bases not matched to a gene: 9. The CDR3 consists of 13 residues. Germline V lookup: CDR1 GTSNPN, CDR2 SVGIG (reference sequence).

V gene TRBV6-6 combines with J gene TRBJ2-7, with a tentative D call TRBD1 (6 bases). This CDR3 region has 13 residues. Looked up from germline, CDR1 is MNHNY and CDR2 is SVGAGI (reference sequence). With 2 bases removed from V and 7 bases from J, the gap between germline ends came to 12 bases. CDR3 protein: CASSYTGKGEQYF. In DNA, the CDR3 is TGTGCCAGCAGTTACACAGGGAAAGGGGAGCAGTACTTC.

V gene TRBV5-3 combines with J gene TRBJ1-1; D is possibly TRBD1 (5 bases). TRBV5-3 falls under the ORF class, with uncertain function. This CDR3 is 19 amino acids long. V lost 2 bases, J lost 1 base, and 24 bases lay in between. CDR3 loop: CARSFRPLDKLDENTEAFF. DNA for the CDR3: TGTGCCAGAAGCTTCAGACCGCTGGACAAACTGGATGAGAACACTGAAGCTTTCTTT.

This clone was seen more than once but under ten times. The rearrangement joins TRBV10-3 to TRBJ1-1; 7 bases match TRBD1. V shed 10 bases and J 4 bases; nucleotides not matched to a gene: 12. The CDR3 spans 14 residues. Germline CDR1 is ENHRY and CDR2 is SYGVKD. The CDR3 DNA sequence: TGTGCCACCCGGACAGGCCTGGGTGTCACTGAAGCTTTCTTT. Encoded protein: CATRTGLGVTEAFF.

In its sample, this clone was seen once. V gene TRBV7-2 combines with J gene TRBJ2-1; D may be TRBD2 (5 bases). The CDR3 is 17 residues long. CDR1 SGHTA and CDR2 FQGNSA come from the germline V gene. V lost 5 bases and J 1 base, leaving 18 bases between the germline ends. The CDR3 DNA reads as TGTGCCAGCAGCCTACGGGGTAGCGCTAGATCCTACAATGAGCAGTTCTTC. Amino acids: CASSLRGSARSYNEQFF.

The CDR3 is CASSPRGQQETQYF. The CDR3 region has the DNA TGTGCCAGCTCACCGAGAGGGCAACAAGAGACCCAGTACTTC. The V and J genes are TRBV18 and TRBJ2-5; D perhaps matches TRBD2 (5 bases). This CDR3 has 14 amino acids. Germline V CDR1 and CDR2: KGHSH, LQKENI. V was trimmed by 3 bases and J by 2 bases, leaving 10 bases between them.

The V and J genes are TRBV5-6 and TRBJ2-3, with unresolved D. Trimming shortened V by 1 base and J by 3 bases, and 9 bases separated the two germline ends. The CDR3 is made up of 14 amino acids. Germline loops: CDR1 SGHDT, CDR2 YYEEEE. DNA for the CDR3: TGTGCCAGCAGCTTGTACGCCAGAACAGATACGCAGTATTTT. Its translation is CASSLYARTDTQYF.

The CDR3 DNA is TGTGCCAGCAGCGTATTAGCTGGGGGGGGCCAAGAGACCCAGTACTTC. Residues: CASSVLAGGGQETQYF. V and J are TRBV9 and TRBJ2-5; 7 bases fit TRBD2. The CDR3 contains 16 residues. Germline trimming cut 1 base from V and 1 base from J; bases unmatched to any gene: 7. The germline gives CDR1 SGDLS, CDR2 YYNGEE.

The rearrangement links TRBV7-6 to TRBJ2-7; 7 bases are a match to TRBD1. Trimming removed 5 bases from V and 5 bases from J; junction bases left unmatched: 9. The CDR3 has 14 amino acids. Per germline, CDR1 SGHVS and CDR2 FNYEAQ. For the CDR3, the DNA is TGTGCCAGCAGCCACCCGGGACAGAGGAACGAGCAGTACTTC. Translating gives CASSHPGQRNEQYF.